The 2 T cell receptor beta chains listed next were all sequenced from one sample in a study of T cells in Graves' hyperthyroidism and ophthalmopathy (dated by TCRdb to the late 2010s). To prepare the library, multiplex PCR was applied. TCRdb names Illumina HiSeq 2000 as the instrument used. Amplification of TCR beta CDR3 regions was carried out from RNA transcripts. For the first round of RT-PCR on the TCR CDR3, the HTBI primer set was used together with the Qiagen OneStep RT-PCR kit. TCRdb ran its own pipeline on the public reads, namely fastp trimming at Q25 and MiXCR clone calling, and kept in-frame beta chains. Each entry is one CDR3 protein sequence, shown with its most common DNA and genes. For this sample there are a few hundred thousand distinct CDR3 sequences; over 12% appear just once. The ten largest clones take up under 35% of the sample. Source material: blood. The receptor source for this set is a woman in her forties or fifties with Graves' hyperthyroidism that later progressed to Graves' ophthalmopathy.

The sample holds many counts of this clonotype. This chain connects TRBV18 to TRBJ1-2; the D gene is possibly TRBD1 (5 bases). Germline CDR1 is KGHSH and CDR2 is LQKENI. The CDR3 length is 15 residues. V lost 2 bases to trimming and J lost 5 bases, with 15 bases between them. CDR3 nucleotide sequence: TGTGCCAGCTCACCAAACTCCGTAGGGGATTATGGCTACACCTTC. Protein: CASSPNSVGDYGYTF.

The sample holds many counts of this clonotype. The genes are TRBV2 and TRBJ2-7; D may be TRBD1 (5 bases). The CDR3 is 14 amino acids. Germline CDR1 reads SNHLY; CDR2 reads FYNNEI. The V end was cut by 5 bases, the J end by 1 base, with 12 bases between. The CDR3 region is CASSNVDRSYEQYF. CDR3 nucleotide sequence: TGTGCCAGCAGTAACGTTGACAGATCCTACGAGCAGTACTTC.